The text below deals with one TCR beta chain. The data were obtained in a study of blood T cell repertoires in COVID-19. The V gene end was trimmed by 5 bases and the J gene end by 6 bases; junction bases not matched to a gene: 7. Germline CDR1 LNHDA, CDR2 SQIVND (reference sequence). This CDR3 has 14 residues. Among Cohort 3 donors, those recovered had two negative PCRs, clearance, or symptom resolution. In the authors' methods: The authors estimated nucleated cell counts from reference gene primer amplification. TCRdb's table, derived via immunoSEQ multiplex PCR, lists solely in-frame clones and lacks some. The V and J calls and clone size were taken over from that table, and D and trimming were inferred from the DNA. Here the sample spans about 300,000 clones, more than 75% being singletons.

This sequence was found in a man between 25 and 39 years old who had recovered from COVID-19. The chain is built from TRBV19 and TRBJ1-2; 9 nucleotides line up with TRBD1. The sequenced sample was PBMCs or T cells enriched from blood (not recorded which). CDR3: CASSSQGTGNGYTF. For the CDR3, the DNA is TGTGCCAGTAGTTCACAAGGGACAGGGAATGGCTACACCTTC.